Following are 16 T cell receptor beta chains from one sample sequenced in a study of T cells after yellow fever vaccination. TCRdb processed the 5' RACE reads anew with MiXCR; each CDR3 protein has one entry. The data hold around 250,000 distinct CDR3 sequences, with about 5.2% observed a single time. Material: CD4+ T cells sorted from PBMCs, obtained on the day of the yellow fever booster vaccination. These receptors were obtained from a man between 18 and 35 years old who received the YFV17D yellow fever vaccine.

The chain combines TRBV6-5 with TRBJ1-1, with 9 bases lining up with TRBD1. V was pared by 6 bases and J by 4 bases, with 6 bases of the junction left unmatched. The germline gives CDR1 MNHEY, CDR2 SVGAGI. This CDR3 contains 14 residues. CDR3 amino acids: CASRKTGGATEAFF. The CDR3 region has the DNA TGTGCCAGCAGAAAGACAGGGGGTGCCACTGAAGCTTTCTTT.

V is TRBV6-4 and J is TRBJ2-3; D is unresolved. The length of the CDR3 is 11 residues. Germline V gene data show CDR1 as MRHNA and CDR2 as SNTAGT. V was pared by 2 bases and J by 7 bases, with 4 bases between. CDR3 protein: CASSDSYTQYF. In DNA, the CDR3 is TGTGCCAGCAGTGACAGCTATACGCAGTATTTT.

This clonotype was recorded many times. The V call is TRBV20-1, the J call TRBJ2-1; D call uncertain. Trimming shortened V by 0 bases and J by 6 bases, and 0 bases separated the two germline ends. CDR1 DFQATT and CDR2 SNEGSKA come from the germline V gene (reference sequence). The CDR3 spans 10 residues. The CDR3 sequence is CSARDNEQFF. CDR3 sequence (DNA): TGCAGTGCTAGAGACAATGAGCAGTTCTTC.

This clonotype was detected ten times or more. The rearrangement joins TRBV20-1 to TRBJ1-2, with TRBD1 identical over 10 bases. V shed 5 bases and J 10 bases; nucleotides not matched to a gene: 4. There are 11 residues in the CDR3. In germline, CDR1 is DFQATT, CDR2 SNEGSKA (reference sequence). CDR3 nucleotide sequence: TGCAGTGCTTGGGACAGGGGCGACTACACCTTC. Translation: CSAWDRGDYTF.

The chain uses TRBV7-9 and TRBJ1-2, with D perhaps TRBD1 (6 bases). Looked up from germline, CDR1 is SEHNR and CDR2 is FQNEAQ (reference sequence). This CDR3 comprises 16 residues. Trimming pared 5 bases from V and 4 bases from J, leaving 20 bases between. For the CDR3, the DNA is TGTGCCAGCAGCCCCGAGGACGGGGGCCGGGGCTATGGCTACACCTTC. Residues: CASSPEDGGRGYGYTF.

Ten or more counts support this clonotype. The chain uses TRBV4-3 and TRBJ1-2, with no clear D. CDR1 is LGHNA, CDR2 YSLEER, per germline. The CDR3 contains 15 residues. The germline V and J ends were trimmed by 4 bases and 7 bases, with 19 bases remaining between them. The CDR3 sequence: CASSRLAGPVGGYTF. The CDR3 DNA is TGCGCCAGCAGCCGACTTGCGGGTCCGGTGGGTGGCTACACCTTC.

This clonotype has a handful of counts. The rearrangement joins TRBV15 to TRBJ2-5; the D gene is possibly TRBD1 (6 bases). Trimming removed 0 bases at V and 2 bases at J, with 10 bases between. The CDR3 covers 15 residues. CDR1 and CDR2 (germline): LNHNV, YYDKDF (reference sequence). The DNA for the CDR3 is TGTGCCACCAGCAGAGAGGACAGATTTCAAGAGACCCAGTACTTC. Protein sequence: CATSREDRFQETQYF.

This clonotype was seen more than once but under ten times. The chain couples TRBV5-1 to TRBJ2-3; the D gene is possibly TRBD2 (6 bases). There are 14 residues in the CDR3. V lost 5 bases and J lost 4, with 14 bases in between. Per germline, CDR1 SGHRS and CDR2 YFSETQ. CDR3 residues: CASRGGQRADTQYF. The DNA of the CDR3 is TGCGCCAGCAGGGGAGGACAAAGGGCAGATACGCAGTATTTT.

This clonotype appeared many times. The chain carries TRBV7-2 and TRBJ1-1; unclear D gene. The CDR3 is made up of 13 amino acids. Germline assignment: CDR1 SGHTA and CDR2 FQGNSA. V lost 3 bases to trimming and J lost 2 bases, with 7 bases between them. CDR3 DNA sequence: TGTGCCAGCAGCTTTTATCAAAACACTGAAGCTTTCTTT. Residues: CASSFYQNTEAFF.

This sequence joins TRBV20-1 and TRBJ2-5; a possible D gene is TRBD1 (6 bases). From germline, CDR1 is DFQATT and CDR2 SNEGSKA (reference sequence). This CDR3 has 14 residues. Deletions cut 2 bases from V and 0 bases from J, with 10 bases between. The CDR3 loop reads CSARPDRYQETQYF. In DNA, the CDR3 is TGCAGTGCTAGACCAGACAGGTACCAAGAGACCCAGTACTTC.

The V call is TRBV19, the J call TRBJ1-1; perhaps TRBD1 as D (6 bases). Between the trimmed V and J ends, which lost 1 base and 4 bases, there was a span of 13 bases. The CDR3 spans 15 residues. The germline gives CDR1 LNHDA, CDR2 SQIVND (reference sequence). The CDR3: CASSIVGQGRTEAFF. CDR3 in DNA: TGTGCCAGTAGTATAGTTGGCCAGGGGCGCACTGAAGCTTTCTTT.

This clonotype was detected a few times. The chain combines TRBV6-6 with TRBJ1-6; possibly TRBD1 for D (6 bases). V lost 9 bases to trimming and J lost 7 bases, with 13 bases between them. CDR3 size: 13 residues. CDR1 is MNHNY, CDR2 SVGAGI, per germline (reference sequence). The CDR3 DNA reads as TGTGCCAGTAGACAGGTTCTAAATTCACCCCTCCACTTT. This sequence encodes CASRQVLNSPLHF.

This clonotype was seen ten or more times. This chain connects TRBV7-3 to TRBJ2-2; 14 nucleotides align to TRBD2. Trimming cost V 2 bases and J 2 bases; bases outside gene matches: 7. The CDR3 is 19 residues long. The germline gives CDR1 SGHTA, CDR2 FQGTGA. CDR3 protein: CASSLDRGLAGVNTGELFF. The CDR3, as DNA: TGTGCCAGCAGCTTAGACCGGGGACTAGCGGGGGTTAACACCGGGGAGCTGTTTTTT.

Here the CDR3 reads CASSQARELFF. The CDR3 DNA is TGTGCCAGCAGCCAAGCCAGGGAGCTGTTTTTT. J is TRBJ2-2 and V is TRBV3-1; D not resolved. V dropped 1 base and J dropped 9 bases, with 3 bases sitting between them. The CDR3 consists of 11 residues. In germline, CDR1 is LGHDT, CDR2 YNNKEL (reference sequence).

This clonotype was seen ten or more times. The V call is TRBV12-3 or TRBV12-4, the J call TRBJ2-3; 8 bases map to TRBD2. The CDR3 runs 15 residues. The V segment lost 2 bases and the J segment 1 base; nucleotides outside the gene matches: 2. CDR3 in amino acids: CASSLWRGGTDTQYF. The CDR3 DNA is TGTGCCAGCAGTTTATGGCGGGGGGGCACAGATACGCAGTATTTT.

This clonotype was found a few times. V and J are TRBV4-3 and TRBJ2-5; D possibly matches TRBD1 or TRBD2 (6 bases each). The CDR3 covers 14 residues. V was cut by 3 bases and J by 5 bases, with 13 bases left in between. The germline V gene has CDR1 LGHNA and CDR2 YSLEER. The CDR3 region has the DNA TGCGCCAGCAGCCAGGAGGAGGGGGGTGAGACCCAGTACTTC. This gives the protein CASSQEEGGETQYF.